The 2 T cell receptor beta chains in this list originate from one sample, sequenced in a study of glioma-infiltrating T cells. Using RNA template, CDR3s of TCR alpha and beta were amplified with iRepertoire arm-PCR. TCRdb analysed the multiplex PCR reads with MiXCR anew, one entry per CDR3 protein. The table has over 100,000 distinct CDR3 sequences, 25% seen once. Sequencing used glioma tissue, nonneoplastic brain tissue, or PBMCs (not recorded which). All receptors derive from a human donor with low-grade glioma or glioblastoma, undergoing nonglioma brain surgery, or in good health (not recorded which).

There are many counts of this clonotype. The chain recombines TRBV2 with TRBJ1-6; D is unclear. This CDR3 contains 12 residues. With 8 bases removed from V and 8 bases from J, the gap between germline ends came to 10 bases. Per the germline V gene, CDR1 is SNHLY and CDR2 is FYNNEI. This CDR3 reads CASQLEDSPLHF. In DNA, the CDR3 is TGTGCCAGCCAACTCGAGGATTCACCCCTCCACTTT. Full variable domain (outside the CDR3, taken from reference TRBV2 and TRBJ1-6): EPEVTQTPSHQVTQMGQEVILRCVPISNHLYFYWYRQILGQKVEFLVSFYNNEISEKSEIFDDQFSVERPDGSNFTLKIRSTKLEDSAMYFCASQLEDSPLHFGNGTRLTVT.

About this clonotype itself: One junction end does not reproduce the germline sequence, and a read error may be involved. V is TRBV28 and J is TRBJ1-4, with D possibly TRBD1 on 5 matching bases. Germline-derived CDR1 and CDR2 are MDHEN and SYDVKM. CDR3 length: 16 amino acids. The CDR3 loop is CVSSSVDRLQNGKLFF. The CDR3, as DNA: TGTGTCAGCAGTTCCGTCGACAGACTACAGAATGGAAAACTGTTTTTT.